This T cell receptor beta chain was captured by sequencing in a study of T cell responses to AZD1222 COVID-19 vaccine. Overall study results and limits: Recipients of two AZD1222 doses showed rising Spike-specific TCR breadth and depth. The study identified only six AZD1222 recipients as seropositive at baseline. In all cases, repertoires were sampled only after the peak T cell response. Dominant CD4 TCR responses targeted spike regions 160-218 and 743-854.

Some clones are missing from TCRdb's copy, which holds only in-frame ones; the method was immunoSEQ multiplex PCR. The sample holds around 140,000 clones; approximately 89% are singletons and the top ten take approximately 1.8%. Germline V CDR1 and CDR2: SGHDN, FVKESK. The CDR3 is 16 residues long. Trimming pared 2 bases from V and 7 bases from J, leaving 18 bases between. With regard to this clone: What it recognizes is unknown.

The source material was peripheral blood, sampled 28 days after the second AZD1222 dose. This clonotype was sampled from an adult who received the AZD1222 COVID-19 vaccine. This chain connects TRBV14 to TRBJ2-4; D could derive from TRBD1 or TRBD2 (5 bases each). CDR3 sequence: CASSQNHRGQGNIQYF. DNA of the CDR3: TGTGCCAGCAGCCAAAATCACCGGGGTCAGGGTAACATTCAGTACTTC. Supplemented by reference TRBV14 and TRBJ2-4, the full variable domain reads EAGVTQFPSHSVIEKGQTVTLRCDPISGHDNLYWYRRVMGKEIKFLLHFVKESKQDESGMPNNRFLAERTGGTYSTLKVQPAELEDSGVYFCASSQNHRGQGNIQYFGAGTRLSVL.